The entry that follows covers one T cell receptor (beta chain) sequence. Germline V lookup: CDR1 LGHNA, CDR2 YNFKEQ. This CDR3 comprises 15 residues. Between the trimmed V and J ends, which lost 1 base and 0 bases, there was a span of 7 bases. This sample was taken from a study of blood T cell repertoires in COVID-19. Study as a whole: PBMCs, B-cell-depleted T cells, or T cells provided the cDNA or gDNA that made up the material.

Sequenced by immunoSEQ multiplex PCR; TCRdb stores in-frame clones only, minus some. The sample contains more than 95,000 clones, around 92% of which appear only once. This sequence originates from a woman in her sixties or seventies with acute or convalescent COVID-19. This chain joins TRBV4-2 and TRBJ2-1, with D uncertain. Sequenced input: peripheral blood. The chain's CDR3 is CASSQVTGSYNEQFF. The CDR3 region has the DNA TGTGCCAGCAGCCAAGTTACCGGCTCCTACAATGAGCAGTTCTTC.